The 4 T cell receptor beta chains given below trace back to one sample, sequenced in a study of blood T cell repertoires in COVID-19. TCRdb's table, derived via immunoSEQ multiplex PCR, lists solely in-frame clones and lacks some. The profile covers around 78,000 clones, with roughly 89% appearing a single time and around 1% taken by the ten largest. The sequencing sample was made of PBMCs or T cells enriched from blood (not recorded which). The receptor source for this set is a woman between 45 and 60 years old with acute COVID-19.

This sequence joins TRBV30 and TRBJ1-5; 7 nucleotides line up with TRBD1. Unmatched junction bases numbered 6, after V lost 1 base and J lost 0 bases. Germline values: CDR1 GTSNPN, CDR2 SVGIG (reference sequence). This CDR3 has 16 amino acids. The CDR3 loop reads CAWSGAGGFSNQPQHF. The CDR3 DNA is TGTGCCTGGAGTGGGGCAGGGGGGTTTAGCAATCAGCCCCAGCATTTT.

This chain connects TRBV19 to TRBJ2-5; TRBD1 is a possible D gene (5 bases). The germline V gene has CDR1 LNHDA and CDR2 SQIVND (reference sequence). Trimming cost V 2 bases and J 2 bases, with 15 bases left between them. The CDR3 sequence is 16 residues long. DNA for the CDR3: TGTGCCAGTAGTATACAGGGCAGTGCCTTACAAGAGACCCAGTACTTC. Protein product: CASSIQGSALQETQYF.

The chain carries TRBV19 and TRBJ1-3, with 8 bases aligning to TRBD1. The length of the CDR3 is 15 residues. The V gene's germline CDR1 is LNHDA and CDR2 SQIVND (reference sequence). Unmatched junction bases numbered 6, after V lost 7 bases and J lost 1 base. The CDR3 region is CASTPGQGSGNTIYF. CDR3 nucleotide sequence: TGTGCCAGTACTCCCGGACAGGGATCTGGAAACACCATATATTTT. Full variable domain (outside the CDR3, taken from reference TRBV19 and TRBJ1-3): DGGITQSPKYLFRKEGQNVTLSCEQNLNHDAMYWYRQDPGQGLRLIYYSQIVNDFQKGDIAEGYSVSREKKESFPLTVTSAQKNPTAFYLCASTPGQGSGNTIYFGEGSWLTVV.

This chain uses TRBV9 with TRBJ1-2; the D is unclear. The CDR3 runs 15 residues. CDR1 SGDLS and CDR2 YYNGEE come from the germline V gene. V lost 0 bases and J 2 bases, leaving 11 bases between the germline ends. The CDR3: CASSVGDGLNYGYTF. As DNA, the CDR3 is TGTGCCAGCAGCGTAGGAGATGGTCTCAACTATGGCTACACCTTC.